These T cell receptor beta chains were read from a single sample in a study of cytomegalovirus exposure and HLA in healthy donors. Repertoires were generated with immunoSEQ multiplex PCR, while TCRdb's copy carries only in-frame clones and drops some. The table records 90,000 to 110,000 clones, roughly two thirds of them present only once. The sequencing sample was made of PBMCs. These receptors all come from a man aged 30 to 45 in good health and CMV-seronegative. Each CDR3 is given with its conserved first and last residue.

cdr3_aa v_call
CASSRTSGTYNEQFF TRBV4-1
CASKKTGPDTEAFF TRBV27
CAKPGQGCNQPQHF TRBV21-1
CASRTGTSGYNEQFF TRBV2
CASSEIGQATYGYTF TRBV6-1
CASKRTSGSWEQYF TRBV6-5
CASSFEFRLRGPYTGELFF TRBV27
CASSSETGSAMNTEAFF TRBV7-3
CASSQGRVLAGGYNEQFF TRBV4-2
CASSSLVVEQFF TRBV7-9
CASSLSNNQPQHF TRBV7-9
CASSLDAGRTNYGYTF TRBV7-2
CASRGTTGPGELFF TRBV27
CSVTTDHEQYF TRBV29-1
CASSNGHVQTEANYGYTF TRBV19
CASSYMAGETQYF TRBV6-5
CASRAVIGGGNQPQHF TRBV28
CAISSLPGADTQYF TRBV10-3
CASSTQGAGEQFF TRBV7-2
CSARQGDEQYF TRBV20-1
CASSIDRAYEQYF TRBV19
CSSSSQGETQYF TRBV7-9
CASSQVDRLNTEAFF TRBV19
CASTSPREGARPMRYTF TRBV10-1
CASSKGLAGPYEQYF TRBV28
CASSYRTGGNNEQFF TRBV6-6
CACPISGANGLTF TRBV30
CASSAGLAGGTDTQYF TRBV9
CASSLNSQETQYF TRBV28
CASSYGQAGDYGYTF TRBV7-9
CASSGTGAYGYTF TRBV9
CASSLVGAGEKLFF TRBV7-9